The 2 T cell receptor beta chains listed next were all sequenced from one sample in a study of cytomegalovirus exposure and HLA in healthy donors. This table comes from immunoSEQ multiplex PCR, and its TCRdb copy is limited to in-frame clones, with some not included. The sample consists of about 63,000 clones, more than 70% of them appearing once. The sequenced sample was PBMCs. These receptors originate from a woman younger than 35 in good health and CMV-seronegative.

The chain couples TRBV20-1 to TRBJ2-3; D remains unclear. Looked up from germline, CDR1 is DFQATT and CDR2 is SNEGSKA (reference sequence). This CDR3 is 11 amino acids long. The V end lost 0 bases, the J end lost 9 bases, and 7 bases lay between the germline ends. The chain's CDR3 is CSARDGRTQYF. The DNA of the CDR3 is TGCAGTGCTAGAGATGGCAGGACGCAGTATTTT.

The chain combines TRBV27 with TRBJ2-7, with TRBD2 identical over 13 bases. The J segment lost 7 bases and the V segment lost 3 bases, leaving 15 bases of the junction unmatched. This CDR3 region has 18 residues. Per the germline V gene, CDR1 is MNHEY and CDR2 is SMNVEV (reference sequence). CDR3 nucleotides: TGTGCCAGCAGTTTCCGGACTAGCGGGAGTACCATAGGGGGGGAGCAGTACTTC. Its translation: CASSFRTSGSTIGGEQYF.